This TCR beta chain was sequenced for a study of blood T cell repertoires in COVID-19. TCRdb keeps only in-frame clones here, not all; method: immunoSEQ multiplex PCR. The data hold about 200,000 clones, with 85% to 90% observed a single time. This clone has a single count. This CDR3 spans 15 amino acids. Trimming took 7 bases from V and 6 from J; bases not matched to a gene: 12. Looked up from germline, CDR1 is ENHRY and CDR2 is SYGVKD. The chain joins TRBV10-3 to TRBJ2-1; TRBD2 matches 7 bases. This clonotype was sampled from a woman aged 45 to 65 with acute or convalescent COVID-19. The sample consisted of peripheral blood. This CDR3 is CAIKLAGAGSNEQFF. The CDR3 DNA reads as TGTGCCATCAAACTTGCGGGAGCAGGATCCAATGAGCAGTTCTTC.